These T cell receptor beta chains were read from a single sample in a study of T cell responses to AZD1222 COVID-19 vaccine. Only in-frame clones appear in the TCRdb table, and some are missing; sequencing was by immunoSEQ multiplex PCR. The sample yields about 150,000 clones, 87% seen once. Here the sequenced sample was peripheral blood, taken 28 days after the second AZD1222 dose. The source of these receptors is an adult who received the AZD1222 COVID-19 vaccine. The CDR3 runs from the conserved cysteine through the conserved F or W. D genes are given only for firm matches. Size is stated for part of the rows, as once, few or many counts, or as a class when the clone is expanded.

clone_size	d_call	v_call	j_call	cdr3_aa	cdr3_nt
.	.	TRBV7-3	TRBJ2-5	CASSSRLKETQYF	TGTGCCAGCAGCTCCCGCCTAAAGGAGACCCAGTACTTC
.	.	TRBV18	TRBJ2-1	CASSPLLGNEQFF	TGTGCCAGCTCACCCCTACTAGGAAATGAGCAGTTCTTC
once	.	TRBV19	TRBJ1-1	CASSSRQKNTEAFF	TGTGCCAGTAGTTCCCGACAGAAGAACACTGAAGCTTTCTTT
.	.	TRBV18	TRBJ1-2	CASSPDTGPGGYTF	TGTGCCAGCTCACCAGACACAGGCCCCGGGGGCTACACCTTC
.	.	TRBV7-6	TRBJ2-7	CASSLAEGGDEQYF	TGTGCCAGCAGCTTAGCGGAGGGGGGGGACGAGCAGTACTTC
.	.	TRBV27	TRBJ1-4	CAAGGVYEKLFF	TGTGCCGCCGGGGGAGTTTATGAAAAACTGTTTTTT
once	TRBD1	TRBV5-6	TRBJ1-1	CASSGDRDGDTEAFF	TGTGCCAGCAGCGGGGACAGGGACGGGGACACTGAAGCTTTCTTT
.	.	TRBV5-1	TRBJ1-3	CASRESSGNTIYF	TGCGCCAGCAGAGAGAGCTCTGGAAACACCATATATTTT
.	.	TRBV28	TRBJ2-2	CASIRGTGELFF	TGTGCCAGCATACGGGGGACCGGGGAGCTGTTTTTT
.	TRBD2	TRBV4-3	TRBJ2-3	CASSRLAGISTDTQYF	TGCGCCAGCAGCCGTTTAGCGGGGATAAGCACAGATACGCAGTATTTT
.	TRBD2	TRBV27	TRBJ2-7	CASSLFAGGLTYEQYF	TGTGCCAGCAGTTTATTTGCGGGAGGACTCACCTACGAGCAGTACTTC
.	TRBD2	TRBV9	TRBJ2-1	CASSPRGAGASYEQFF	TGTGCCAGCAGCCCACGGGGAGCGGGAGCGTCATATGAGCAGTTCTTC
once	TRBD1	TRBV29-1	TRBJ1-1	CSVEVRGQGSTEAFF	TGCAGCGTTGAGGTCAGGGGGCAGGGGAGCACTGAAGCTTTCTTT
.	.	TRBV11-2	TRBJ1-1	CASSLEPANTEAFF	TGTGCCAGCAGCTTAGAACCGGCGAACACTGAAGCTTTCTTT
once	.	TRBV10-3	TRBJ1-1	CAISERKTEAFF	TGTGCCATCAGTGAAAGGAAAACTGAAGCTTTCTTT
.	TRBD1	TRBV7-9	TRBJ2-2	CAGGQGARTGELFF	TGTGCCGGGGGACAGGGGGCGCGTACCGGGGAGCTGTTTTTT
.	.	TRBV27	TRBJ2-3	CASGPFPRDTQYF	TGTGCCAGCGGGCCGTTTCCCAGGGATACGCAGTATTTT
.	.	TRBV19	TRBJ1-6	CASRAANNSPLHF	TGTGCCAGCCGGGCCGCGAATAATTCACCCCTCCACTTT
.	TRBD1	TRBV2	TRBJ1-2	CASSSEGGPGGYTF	TGTGCCAGCAGTTCTGAAGGGGGCCCTGGGGGCTACACCTTC
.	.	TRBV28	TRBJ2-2	CASSSTQTGKGTGELFF	TGTGCCAGCAGTTCCACCCAGACAGGAAAGGGCACCGGGGAGCTGTTTTTT